This entry lists 32 T cell receptor beta chains sequenced from one sample in a study of T cell responses to AZD1222 COVID-19 vaccine (dated by TCRdb to about 2021). Library construction relied on the immunoSEQ multiplex PCR assay. Held by TCRdb, this immuneACCESS table contains in-frame sequences only and omits some clones. Under half of the omission traces to an unresolved V gene where checked; the cause of the rest is unknown. The sample includes around 100,000 clones, with approximately 91% observed a single time. The leading ten clones occupy around 15% of the sample. This sample's time point label indicates: baseline before first vaccination. Sequenced material: peripheral blood, taken on day 0 of AZD1222 vaccination. The receptors here all came from an adult in good health.

The V and J genes are TRBV7-9 and TRBJ2-7; TRBD2 matches at 8 bases. V lost 4 bases, J lost 5 bases, and 4 bases stayed unmatched. CDR1 is SEHNR and CDR2 is FQNEAQ in the germline V gene (reference sequence). This CDR3 has 13 amino acids. CDR3 in amino acids: CASSSSGSNEQYF. The CDR3 DNA reads as TGTGCCAGCAGCTCCAGCGGGAGCAACGAGCAGTACTTC.

The chain links TRBV10-3 to TRBJ1-2; tentatively, D is TRBD1 (5 bases). Trimming pared 2 bases from V and 0 bases from J, leaving 13 bases between. Germline V CDR1 and CDR2: ENHRY, SYGVKD. The CDR3 runs to 16 residues. The CDR3 DNA follows: TGTGCCATCAGTGAGAGGCCCAGGGCCCCTAACTATGGCTACACCTTC. It encodes CAISERPRAPNYGYTF.

The sample holds one count of this clone. The chain combines TRBV9 with TRBJ2-6; no definite D call. There are 15 residues in the CDR3. Germline V gene data show CDR1 as SGDLS and CDR2 as YYNGEE. Trimming pared 0 bases from V and 0 bases from J, leaving 4 bases between. This chain's CDR3 is CASSVGSSGANVLTF. The CDR3 DNA follows: TGTGCCAGCAGCGTAGGTTCCTCTGGGGCCAACGTCCTGACTTTC.

This rearrangement joins TRBV7-9 to TRBJ1-1, with TRBD1 identical over 11 bases. From germline, CDR1 is SEHNR and CDR2 FQNEAQ (reference sequence). CDR3 length: 17 residues. V dropped 5 bases and J dropped 0; count of bases not matched to a gene: 8. The CDR3 reads CASSVGTGGFMNTEAFF. The CDR3 DNA reads TGTGCCAGCAGCGTAGGGACAGGGGGATTCATGAACACTGAAGCTTTCTTT.

The chain joins TRBV4-1 to TRBJ1-2, with D unresolved. Trimming pared 3 bases from V and 2 bases from J, leaving 10 bases between. This CDR3 has 14 amino acids. Germline-derived CDR1 and CDR2 are MGHRA and YSYEKL. The chain's CDR3 is CASSHPVRNYGYTF. The CDR3 DNA sequence: TGCGCCAGCAGCCACCCCGTAAGAAACTATGGCTACACCTTC.

The chain's CDR3 is CASSIDLRKAKNIQYF. The DNA of the CDR3 is TGTGCCAGTAGTATAGATCTGAGGAAGGCCAAAAACATTCAGTACTTC. This chain connects TRBV19 to TRBJ2-4; D not resolved. Germline V gene data show CDR1 as LNHDA and CDR2 as SQIVND (reference sequence). The V end lost 0 bases, the J end lost 1 base, and 10 bases lay between the germline ends. This CDR3 contains 16 residues.

The chain joins TRBV7-2 to TRBJ2-7; 7 bases agree with TRBD1. CDR1 SGHTA and CDR2 FQGNSA come from the germline V gene. Trimming took 5 bases from V and 4 from J; bases not matched to a gene: 14. This CDR3 has 16 amino acids. In DNA, the CDR3 is TGTGCCAGCAGCCTGAGCTCACACAGGGGCCGGTACGAGCAGTACTTC. It translates to CASSLSSHRGRYEQYF.

The chain couples TRBV2 to TRBJ1-2; unclear D gene. From germline, CDR1 is SNHLY and CDR2 FYNNEI. With 0 bases removed from V and 2 bases from J, the gap between germline ends came to 10 bases. The CDR3 runs 15 residues. CDR3 nucleotide sequence: TGTGCCAGCAGTGAAGCGTCTTCCAGGAACTATGGCTACACCTTC. This codes for CASSEASSRNYGYTF.

The chain links TRBV10-3 to TRBJ2-2; 9 nucleotides line up with TRBD1. V shed 1 base and J 6 bases; nucleotides not matched to a gene: 9. Germline V CDR1 and CDR2: ENHRY, SYGVKD. The CDR3 runs to 17 residues. The CDR3 coding sequence is TGTGCCATCAGTGAGTTCGAGGGACAGGGACCGGCCGGGGAGCTGTTTTTT. Translated: CAISEFEGQGPAGELFF.

The chain is built from TRBV5-1 and TRBJ1-2; a possible D gene is TRBD1 (5 bases). Looked up from germline, CDR1 is SGHRS and CDR2 is YFSETQ. V shed 0 bases and J shed 2 bases, with 11 bases lying between them. CDR3 length: 15 residues. The CDR3 nucleotides read TGCGCCAGCAGCTTGGATGGGGGTTCAAACTATGGCTACACCTTC. It yields the protein CASSLDGGSNYGYTF. The whole variable domain, remainder taken from reference TRBV5-1 and TRBJ1-2, is KAGVTQTPRYLIKTRGQQVTLSCSPISGHRSVSWYQQTPGQGLQFLFEYFSETQRNKGNFPGRFSGRQFSNSRSEMNVSTLELGDSALYLCASSLDGGSNYGYTFGSGTRLTVV.

In its sample, this clone was seen once. The rearrangement uses TRBV29-1 and TRBJ2-7, with D possibly being TRBD1 (6 bases). Germline V gives CDR1 SQVTM, CDR2 ANQGSEA. Trimming pared 6 bases from V and 0 bases from J, leaving 15 bases between. This CDR3 spans 14 amino acids. DNA of the CDR3: TGCAGCGTACTGACAGGCTCCAGCTCCTACGAGCAGTACTTC. It codes for CSVLTGSSSYEQYF.

The chain combines TRBV6-2 or TRBV6-3 with TRBJ1-2; D perhaps matches TRBD1 (5 bases). V was shortened by 6 bases and J by 4 bases, with 12 bases between the two germline ends. From germline, CDR1 is MNHEY and CDR2 SVGEGT. The CDR3 consists of 13 residues. Written as DNA, the CDR3 is TGTGCCAGCAGCCGACAGCCTACCTATGGCTACACCTTC. It encodes CASSRQPTYGYTF.

The chain combines TRBV19 with TRBJ1-6; 8 bases line up with TRBD1. Per the germline V gene, CDR1 is LNHDA and CDR2 is SQIVND (reference sequence). The CDR3 length is 15 residues. V lost 4 bases and J lost 3; bases outside the gene matches: 2. CDR3 in DNA: TGTGCCAGTAGTACCGGGACAGGCTATAATTCACCCCTCCACTTT. The encoded protein is CASSTGTGYNSPLHF.

The genes are TRBV10-3 and TRBJ2-1, with D possibly TRBD2 on 6 matching bases. This CDR3 has 14 amino acids. Germline lookup yields CDR1 ENHRY and CDR2 SYGVKD. The ends were cut back, 10 bases at V and 9 bases at J, with 22 bases in the middle. CDR3 in amino acids: CATDRDSGMGEQFF. In nucleotides, the CDR3 is TGTGCCACTGACCGGGACTCCGGTATGGGTGAGCAGTTCTTC.

This chain links TRBV19 with TRBJ1-1; D is possibly TRBD1 (6 bases). Germline CDR1 is LNHDA and CDR2 is SQIVND (reference sequence). The CDR3 is made up of 15 amino acids. Trimming took 4 bases from V and 9 from J, leaving 21 bases between them. CDR3 loop: CASSTLTAGDAQAFF. The CDR3 bases are TGTGCCAGTAGTACCCTTACCGCAGGGGATGCCCAAGCTTTCTTT.

This chain joins TRBV5-1 and TRBJ1-1, with D maybe TRBD1 (6 bases). The CDR3 spans 14 residues. The V gene's germline CDR1 is SGHRS and CDR2 YFSETQ. Between the trimmed V and J ends, which lost 1 base and 4 bases, there was a span of 11 bases. The CDR3 loop reads CASSLQGPLTEAFF. As DNA, the CDR3 is TGCGCCAGCAGCTTGCAGGGGCCGCTCACTGAAGCTTTCTTT. Using reference TRBV5-1 and TRBJ1-1 for the parts outside the CDR3, the full variable domain is KAGVTQTPRYLIKTRGQQVTLSCSPISGHRSVSWYQQTPGQGLQFLFEYFSETQRNKGNFPGRFSGRQFSNSRSEMNVSTLELGDSALYLCASSLQGPLTEAFFGQGTRLTVV.

This sequence joins TRBV4-1 and TRBJ1-5, with D unresolved. Trimming left V 5 bases short and J 6 bases short, with 11 bases between. Germline V gene data show CDR1 as MGHRA and CDR2 as YSYEKL. This CDR3 is built from 13 residues. Here the CDR3 reads CASSVQDGQPQHF. CDR3 DNA: TGCGCCAGCAGCGTCCAAGATGGTCAGCCCCAGCATTTT.

J is TRBJ1-1 and V is TRBV12-3 or TRBV12-4; tentative D call: TRBD1 (5 bases). The CDR3 length is 13 residues. The V end lost 1 base, the J end lost 7 bases, and 10 bases lay between the germline ends. CDR3 nucleotides: TGTGCCAGCAGTTTAGTGAGGGACGGTGAAGCTTTCTTT. Protein: CASSLVRDGEAFF.

This clone has more than one count but fewer than ten. CDR3 residues: CASSPGGTNEKLFF. For the CDR3, the DNA is TGTGCCAGCTCACCAGGGGGGACTAATGAAAAACTGTTTTTT. The chain uses TRBV18 and TRBJ1-4; weak D call: TRBD1 (5 bases). Per germline, CDR1 KGHSH and CDR2 LQKENI. The V end was cut by 2 bases, the J end by 2 bases, with 6 bases between. The CDR3 is made up of 14 amino acids. The variable domain in full, completed from reference TRBV18 and TRBJ1-4, reads NAGVMQNPRHLVRRRGQEARLRCSPMKGHSHVYWYRQLPEEGLKFMVYLQKENIIDESGMPKERFSAEFPKEGPSILRIQQVVRGDSAAYFCASSPGGTNEKLFFGSGTQLSVL.

This chain uses TRBV5-1 with TRBJ2-5; 8 positions match TRBD1. V lost 4 bases and J lost 2; bases outside the gene matches: 4. The CDR3 runs 14 residues. Germline CDR1 reads SGHRS; CDR2 reads YFSETQ. CDR3 coding DNA: TGCGCCAGCAGCACCACAGGGGGGCAAGAGACCCAGTACTTC. Amino acids: CASSTTGGQETQYF.

The V call is TRBV29-1, the J call TRBJ1-2; no clear D gene. Germline V gene sequence: CDR1 SQVTM, CDR2 ANQGSEA. V lost 6 bases and J 6 bases, leaving 8 bases between the germline ends. CDR3 length equals 10 residues. Written as DNA, the CDR3 is TGCAGCGTGAATCAGAATGGCTACACCTTC. Residues: CSVNQNGYTF.

This chain's CDR3 is CASSLAGREKLFF. The CDR3 DNA sequence: TGTGCCAGCAGTTTAGCGGGACGTGAAAAACTGTTTTTT. The chain uses TRBV27 and TRBJ1-4; tentatively, D is TRBD1 (5 bases). Germline lookup yields CDR1 MNHEY and CDR2 SMNVEV (reference sequence). The CDR3 is made up of 13 amino acids. Deletions cut 2 bases from V and 7 bases from J, with 8 bases between.

The genes are TRBV24-1 and TRBJ2-5, with 16 bases aligning to TRBD2. J lost 5 bases, V lost 3 bases, and 5 bases had no gene match. The germline V gene encodes CDR1 KGHDR and CDR2 SFDVKD. The CDR3 totals 17 residues. In DNA, the CDR3 is TGTGCCACCAGTGATCCGGGACTAGCGGGAGGGTTGGAGACCCAGTACTTC. Its translation is CATSDPGLAGGLETQYF.

Only one count was recorded for this clone. CDR3 nucleotides: TGTGCCAGCAGTGAAGGACAGGGGGTGGATTCACCCCTCCACTTT. Its translation: CASSEGQGVDSPLHF. The V call is TRBV6-4, the J call TRBJ1-6; TRBD1 aligns across 10 bases. J gave up 8 bases and V 3 bases, and 4 bases lay outside the gene matches. The CDR3 is made up of 15 amino acids. Germline V lookup: CDR1 MRHNA, CDR2 SNTAGT.

The V gene is TRBV7-9, the J gene TRBJ1-1; 7 bases match TRBD1. The CDR3 covers 14 residues. Germline CDR1 is SEHNR and CDR2 is FQNEAQ (reference sequence). Germline trimming cut 1 base from V and 8 bases from J; bases unmatched to any gene: 7. The DNA of the CDR3 is TGTGCCAGCAGCTTAGTTGACAGGGTGGTGGAAGCTTTCTTT. This gives the protein CASSLVDRVVEAFF.

The chain has TRBV5-1 and TRBJ2-2, with TRBD1 matching over 7 bases. The CDR3 consists of 15 residues. With 2 bases clipped from V and 8 bases from J, the junction kept 9 bases outside the gene matches. CDR1 is SGHRS, CDR2 YFSETQ, per germline. The CDR3 DNA reads TGCGCCAGCAGCTTAAGAGGGGGCGCTGAGGGGGAGCTGTTTTTT. Amino acid sequence: CASSLRGGAEGELFF.

The gene calls are TRBV19 and TRBJ2-7, with no clear D. The CDR3 sequence is 11 residues long. The V end was cut by 10 bases, the J end by 4 bases, with 11 bases between. CDR1 is LNHDA, CDR2 SQIVND, per germline (reference sequence). The CDR3 sequence is CATYLGYEQYF. DNA of the CDR3: TGTGCCACCTACCTGGGGTACGAGCAGTACTTC. The whole variable domain, filled in from reference TRBV19 and TRBJ2-7, reads DGGITQSPKYLFRKEGQNVTLSCEQNLNHDAMYWYRQDPGQGLRLIYYSQIVNDFQKGDIAEGYSVSREKKESFPLTVTSAQKNPTAFYLCATYLGYEQYFGPGTRLTVT.

The table lists this clone with a count of one. V gene TRBV6-4 combines with J gene TRBJ2-2; D unclear. Trimming removed 4 bases at V and 6 bases at J, with 12 bases between. The germline gives CDR1 MRHNA, CDR2 SNTAGT. CDR3 length: 14 residues. In DNA, the CDR3 is TGTGCCAGCAGTGTCAGGTCCGAGTCCGGGGAGCTGTTTTTT. Translating it yields CASSVRSESGELFF.

Comment on this clone: Other DNA sequences of this sample code for an identical CDR3. The chain combines TRBV12-3 or TRBV12-4 with TRBJ1-3; D might be TRBD1 (5 bases). V lost 3 bases, J lost 4 bases, and 7 bases lay in between. The CDR3 sequence is 13 residues long. CDR3 DNA: TGTGCCAGCAGTTTGGGGGGGGGAAACACCATATATTTT. This codes for CASSLGGGNTIYF.

This clone occurred once. The V and J genes are TRBV5-1 and TRBJ1-3; D ambiguous. The CDR3 totals 13 residues. In germline, CDR1 is SGHRS, CDR2 YFSETQ. Trimming removed 5 bases from V and 16 bases from J, with 22 bases in between. The DNA for the CDR3 is TGCGCCAGCAGGATGGTGGAGGGAGGTGAAAGGTATTTT. Protein sequence: CASRMVEGGERYF.

This chain uses TRBV18 with TRBJ1-5; possible D gene TRBD1, 5 bases. V shed 5 bases and J shed 4 bases, with 12 bases lying between them. Germline V gene sequence: CDR1 KGHSH, CDR2 LQKENI. The CDR3 sequence is 14 residues long. The CDR3 region has the DNA TGTGCCAGCTCAGCACGACGGGGGAATCAGCCCCAGCATTTT. Amino acids: CASSARRGNQPQHF.

The gene calls are TRBV19 and TRBJ1-5; the D is unclear. The CDR3 totals 15 residues. Germline-derived CDR1 and CDR2 are LNHDA and SQIVND (reference sequence). V was clipped by 0 bases and J by 2 bases, with 8 bases between them. The CDR3 is CASSIEEKGNQPQHF. Here the CDR3 DNA reads TGTGCCAGTAGTATAGAGGAAAAGGGCAATCAGCCCCAGCATTTT.